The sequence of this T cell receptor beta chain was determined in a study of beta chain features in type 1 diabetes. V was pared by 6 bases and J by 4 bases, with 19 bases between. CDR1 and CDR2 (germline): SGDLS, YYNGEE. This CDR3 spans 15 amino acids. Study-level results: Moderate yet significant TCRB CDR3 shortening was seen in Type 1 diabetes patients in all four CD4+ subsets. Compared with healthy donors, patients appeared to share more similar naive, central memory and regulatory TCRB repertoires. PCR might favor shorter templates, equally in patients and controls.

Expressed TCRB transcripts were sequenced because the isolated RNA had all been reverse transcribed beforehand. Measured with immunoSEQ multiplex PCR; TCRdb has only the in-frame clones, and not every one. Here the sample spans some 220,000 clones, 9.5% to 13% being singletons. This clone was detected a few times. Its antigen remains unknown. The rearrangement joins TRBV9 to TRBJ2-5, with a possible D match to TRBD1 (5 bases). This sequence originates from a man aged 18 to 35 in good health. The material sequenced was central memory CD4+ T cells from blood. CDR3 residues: CASTKGIGRRETQYF. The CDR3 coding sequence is TGTGCCAGCACCAAGGGGATAGGAAGGAGAGAGACCCAGTACTTC.